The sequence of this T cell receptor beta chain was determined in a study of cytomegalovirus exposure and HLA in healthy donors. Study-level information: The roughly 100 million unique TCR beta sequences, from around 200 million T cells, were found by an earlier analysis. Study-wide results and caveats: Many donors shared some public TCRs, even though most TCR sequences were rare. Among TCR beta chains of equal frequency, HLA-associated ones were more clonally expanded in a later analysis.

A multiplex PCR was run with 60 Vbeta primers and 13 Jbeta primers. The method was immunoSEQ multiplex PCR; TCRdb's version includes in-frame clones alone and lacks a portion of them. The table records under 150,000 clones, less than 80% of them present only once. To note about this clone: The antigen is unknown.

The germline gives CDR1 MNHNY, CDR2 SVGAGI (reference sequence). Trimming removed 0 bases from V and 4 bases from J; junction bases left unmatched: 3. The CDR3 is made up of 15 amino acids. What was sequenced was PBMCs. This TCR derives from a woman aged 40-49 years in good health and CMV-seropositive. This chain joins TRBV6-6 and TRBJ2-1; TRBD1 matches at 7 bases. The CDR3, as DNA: TGTGCCAGCAGTTACTCAGGGACAGCATACAATGAGCAGTTCTTC. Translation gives CASSYSGTAYNEQFF.